This TCR beta chain was recorded in a study of blood T cell repertoires in COVID-19. Study-level background: Researchers got acute and convalescent COVID-19 samples from the United States, Italy and Spain. Sample material is recorded as cDNA or gDNA derived from T cells, B-cell-depleted T cells, or PBMCs.

The authors' processing: Estimated nucleated cell counts came from reference gene primer amplification. Sequenced by immunoSEQ multiplex PCR; TCRdb stores in-frame clones only, minus some. Clonal size and the V and J genes are those of that table, whereas D and trimming came from the DNA. The sample records tens of thousands of clones, around 89% being singletons. The sample taken for sequencing was peripheral blood. The sequence was collected from a man between 45 and 60 years old with acute or convalescent COVID-19.

The CDR3 here is CASSQNRGQGEQFF. CDR3 DNA: TGCGCCAGCAGCCAGAACAGGGGGCAGGGAGAGCAGTTCTTC. The chain recombines TRBV4-3 with TRBJ2-1; 9 nucleotides agree with TRBD1. Germline V gene lookup returns CDR1 LGHNA and CDR2 YSLEER. The CDR3 is 14 residues long. V was pared by 3 bases and J by 10 bases, with 7 bases of the junction left unmatched.